This TCR beta chain comes out of a study of beta chain features in type 1 diabetes. General study points: Moderate but significant shortening of TCRB CDR3s was recorded in all four CD4+ subsets from Type 1 diabetes patients.

TCRB transcripts that were expressed got sequenced, as all of the isolated RNA had been reverse transcribed. Clones were read by immunoSEQ multiplex PCR, and TCRdb kept only the in-frame ones, dropping some. This table holds about 130,000 clones, nearly 9.5% found once. There are a few counts of this clone. Antigen: not known. The V end was cut by 4 bases, the J end by 2 bases, with 15 bases between. The length of the CDR3 is 15 residues. Per germline, CDR1 SGDLS and CDR2 YYNGEE. Sequenced material: central memory CD4+ T cells from blood. The clonotype comes from a young man in good health. The genes are TRBV9 and TRBJ2-5, with a possible D match to TRBD1 (6 bases). The CDR3 here is CASSSGQTKQETQYF. The CDR3 DNA is TGTGCCAGCAGCTCCGGACAGACGAAACAAGAGACCCAGTACTTC.